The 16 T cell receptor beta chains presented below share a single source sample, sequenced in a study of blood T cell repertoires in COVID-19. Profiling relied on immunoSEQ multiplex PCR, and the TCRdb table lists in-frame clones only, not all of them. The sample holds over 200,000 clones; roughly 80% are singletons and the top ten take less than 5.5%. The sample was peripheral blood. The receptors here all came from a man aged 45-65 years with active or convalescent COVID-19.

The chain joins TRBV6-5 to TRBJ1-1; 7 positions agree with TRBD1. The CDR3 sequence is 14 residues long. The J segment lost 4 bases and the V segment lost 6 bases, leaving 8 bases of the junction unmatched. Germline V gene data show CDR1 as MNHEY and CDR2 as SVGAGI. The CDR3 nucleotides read TGTGCCAGCAGGGCGGACAGGAGGTTCACTGAAGCTTTCTTT. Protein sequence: CASRADRRFTEAFF.

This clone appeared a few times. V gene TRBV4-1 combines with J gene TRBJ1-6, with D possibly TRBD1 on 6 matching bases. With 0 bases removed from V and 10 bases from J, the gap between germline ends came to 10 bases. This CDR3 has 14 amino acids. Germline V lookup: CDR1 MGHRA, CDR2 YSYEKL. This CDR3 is CASSQDSQGSPLHF. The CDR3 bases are TGCGCCAGCAGCCAAGACTCACAGGGATCACCCCTCCACTTT.

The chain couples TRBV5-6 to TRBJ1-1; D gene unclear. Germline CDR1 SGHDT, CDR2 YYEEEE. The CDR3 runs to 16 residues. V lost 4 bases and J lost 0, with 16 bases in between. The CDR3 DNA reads TGTGCCAGCAGCCGGAGGGTTGGGGTTATGAACACTGAAGCTTTCTTT. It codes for CASSRRVGVMNTEAFF. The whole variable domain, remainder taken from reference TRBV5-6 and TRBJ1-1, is DAGVTQSPTHLIKTRGQQVTLRCSPKSGHDTVSWYQQALGQGPQFIFQYYEEEERQRGNFPDRFSGHQFPNYSSELNVNALLLGDSALYLCASSRRVGVMNTEAFFGQGTRLTVV.

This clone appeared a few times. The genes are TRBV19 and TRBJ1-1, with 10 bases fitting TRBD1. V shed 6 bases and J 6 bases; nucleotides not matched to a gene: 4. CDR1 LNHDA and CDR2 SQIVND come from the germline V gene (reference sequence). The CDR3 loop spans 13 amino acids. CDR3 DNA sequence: TGTGCCAGTAGAGACAGGGGGCAAGCTGAAGCTTTCTTT. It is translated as CASRDRGQAEAFF.

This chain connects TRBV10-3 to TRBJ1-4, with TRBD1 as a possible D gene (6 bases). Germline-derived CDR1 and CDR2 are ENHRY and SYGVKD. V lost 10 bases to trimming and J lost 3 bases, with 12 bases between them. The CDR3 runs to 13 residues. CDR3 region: CASTGNANEKLFF. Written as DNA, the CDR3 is TGTGCCAGCACAGGGAACGCTAATGAAAAACTGTTTTTT.

The CDR3 spells CASSPGQGMGGYTF. As DNA, the CDR3 is TGTGCCAGCAGCCCGGGACAGGGAATGGGCGGCTACACCTTC. This chain uses TRBV7-2 with TRBJ1-2; 9 positions match TRBD1. V dropped 5 bases and J dropped 8; count of bases not matched to a gene: 9. The CDR3 runs to 14 residues. Germline V CDR1 and CDR2: SGHTA, FQGNSA.

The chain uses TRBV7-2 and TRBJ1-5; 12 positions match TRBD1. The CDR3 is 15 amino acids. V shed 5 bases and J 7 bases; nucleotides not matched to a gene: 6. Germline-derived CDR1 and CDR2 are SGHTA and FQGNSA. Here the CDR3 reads CASSRDRGLRQPQHF. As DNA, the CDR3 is TGTGCCAGCAGCAGGGACAGGGGGCTGAGGCAGCCCCAGCATTTT.

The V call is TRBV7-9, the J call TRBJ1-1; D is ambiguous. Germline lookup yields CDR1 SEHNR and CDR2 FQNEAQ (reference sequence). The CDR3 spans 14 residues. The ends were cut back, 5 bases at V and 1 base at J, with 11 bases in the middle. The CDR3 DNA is TGTGCCAGCAGCCCCCGGGCGGGGAACACTGAAGCTTTCTTT. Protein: CASSPRAGNTEAFF. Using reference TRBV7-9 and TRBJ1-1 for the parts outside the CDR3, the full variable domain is DTGVSQNPRHKITKRGQNVTFRCDPISEHNRLYWYRQTLGQGPEFLTYFQNEAQLEKSRLLSDRFSAERPKGSFSTLEIQRTEQGDSAMYLCASSPRAGNTEAFFGQGTRLTVV.

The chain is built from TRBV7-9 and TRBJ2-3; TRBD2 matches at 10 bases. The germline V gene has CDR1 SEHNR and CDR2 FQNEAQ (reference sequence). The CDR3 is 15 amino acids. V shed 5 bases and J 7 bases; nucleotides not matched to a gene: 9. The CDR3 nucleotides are TGTGCCAGCAGCCCTCAGGCTAGCGGGGGACATACGCAGTATTTT. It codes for CASSPQASGGHTQYF.

The CDR3 protein is CASSERGNTGELFF. The DNA of the CDR3 is TGTGCCAGCAGTGAACGGGGGAACACCGGGGAGCTGTTTTTT. This chain links TRBV6-4 with TRBJ2-2; possible D gene TRBD2, 5 bases. The ends were cut back, 3 bases at V and 1 base at J, with 6 bases in the middle. The CDR3 spans 14 residues. Germline CDR1 MRHNA, CDR2 SNTAGT.

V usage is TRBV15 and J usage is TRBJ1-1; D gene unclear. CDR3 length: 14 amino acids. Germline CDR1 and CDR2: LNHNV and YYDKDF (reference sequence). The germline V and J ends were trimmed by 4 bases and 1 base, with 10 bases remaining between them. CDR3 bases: TGTGCCACCAGCAAGGAGGGAGGGAACACTGAAGCTTTCTTT. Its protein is CATSKEGGNTEAFF.

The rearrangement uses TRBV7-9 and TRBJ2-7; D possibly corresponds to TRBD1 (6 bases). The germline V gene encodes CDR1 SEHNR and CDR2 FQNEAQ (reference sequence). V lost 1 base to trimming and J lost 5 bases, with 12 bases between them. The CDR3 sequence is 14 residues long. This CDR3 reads CASSLGQVNHEQYF. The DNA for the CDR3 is TGTGCCAGCAGCTTAGGACAGGTAAACCACGAGCAGTACTTC.

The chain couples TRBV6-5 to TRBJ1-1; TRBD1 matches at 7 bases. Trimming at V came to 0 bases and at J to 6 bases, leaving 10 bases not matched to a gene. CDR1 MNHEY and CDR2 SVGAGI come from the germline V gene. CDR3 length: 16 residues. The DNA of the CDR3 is TGTGCCAGCAGTTACTCGCCCCCGACAGGGTCTTCTGAAGCTTTCTTT. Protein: CASSYSPPTGSSEAFF.

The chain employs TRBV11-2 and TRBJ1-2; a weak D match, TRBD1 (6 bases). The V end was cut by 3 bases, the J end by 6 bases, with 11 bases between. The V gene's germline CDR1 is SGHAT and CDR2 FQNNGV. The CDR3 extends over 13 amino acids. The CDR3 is CASSLDSPDGYTF. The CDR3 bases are TGTGCCAGCAGCTTGGACAGCCCCGATGGCTACACCTTC.

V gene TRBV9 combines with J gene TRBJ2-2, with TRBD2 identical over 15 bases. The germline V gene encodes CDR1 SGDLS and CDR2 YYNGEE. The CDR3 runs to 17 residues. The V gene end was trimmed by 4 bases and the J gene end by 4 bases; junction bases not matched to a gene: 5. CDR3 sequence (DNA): TGTGCCAGCAGCCAGGGACTAGCGGGGGGTAGCACCGGGGAGCTGTTTTTT. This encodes CASSQGLAGGSTGELFF.

CDR3 coding DNA: TGTGCCAGCTCACCACCGGGTTGGACAGGGGTCATGAACACTGAAGCTTTCTTT. The encoded protein is CASSPPGWTGVMNTEAFF. The V and J genes are TRBV18 and TRBJ1-1; TRBD1 agrees at 9 bases. The V segment lost 0 bases and the J segment 0 bases; nucleotides outside the gene matches: 8. Germline lookup yields CDR1 KGHSH and CDR2 LQKENI. CDR3 size: 18 residues.